Below, one T cell receptor beta chain is given with its context. It lacks a known antigen. Per-base quality was not reported, and no clone a single base away is much larger than it. The entire isolated RNA was reverse transcribed using the High Capacity cDNA Reverse Transcription Kit, and thus expressed TCRB transcripts were sequenced. Deep immunoSEQ sequencing was performed on naive, central memory and regulatory T cell samples, with an average of around 3.4 million total reads per sample. Sorted cells were lysed in RLT buffer, and RNA was extracted using DNase-treated RNeasy Micro or Mini kits according to cell number. Each cell subset was processed separately to prevent cross-contamination, with patient and healthy donor samples processed together. Using the immunoSEQ multiplex PCR, TCRB sequences were amplified from cDNA into 87-bp fragments spanning the CDR3 region. The amplicons were sequenced using the Illumina HiSeq platform. The authors' analysis ran thus. PCR bias was corrected computationally using synthetic template baselines, and reads within Hamming distance 2 were collapsed, with unmergeable singletons discarded. Reads were aligned to IMGT to assign V, D and J genes, CDR3 length, and insertions or deletions at six rearrangement sites. Within each subset, clonotype counts were normalized to sorted cell number, after which true diversity and Gini coefficients were computed with the tcR R package. Repertoire sharing was quantified using the overlap coefficient calculated on TCRB nucleotide sequences. As a proxy for the pre-selection repertoire, out-of-frame TCRB sequences from naive cells were analyzed. The table was pulled from immuneACCESS by TCRdb, which kept in-frame rearrangements only. Such tables lose some clones; where checked, under half of the loss comes from unresolved V genes, and the rest has no known cause. V and J calls and clone size are copied from that table; D and trimming were computed from the DNA. The sample table lists 200,000 to 300,000 clones, roughly 10% of them with a count of one. The ten most abundant clones make up around 0.017% of the sample.

The data belong to a study of beta chain features in type 1 diabetes (dated by TCRdb to between 2018 and 2020). Context from the whole study: No differences in mean age, gender distribution, total cell number or subset yield were found between patients and healthy donors. The study compared the TCRB repertoires of sorted circulating CD4+ T cell subsets in recently diagnosed type 1 diabetes patients with those in matched healthy donors. A total of over 90,000,000 sorted cells were examined across all samples, and a strong correlation was observed between cell number per subset and RNA yield. Whereas all 30 or so donors provided naive and central memory subsets, regulatory and stem cell-like memory subsets were isolated from just 8 patients and roughly 8 healthy donors. Study-level results and caveats: In all four CD4+ subsets, TCRB CDR3 length was moderately but significantly shorter in type 1 diabetes patients. PCR might favor shorter templates, but patient and control samples were amplified and corrected together, so any skew would affect both groups equally. Naive, central memory and regulatory TCRB repertoires appeared more similar among patients than among healthy donors. Because cDNA was sequenced instead of genomic DNA, activated cells with high expression could be over-represented, although the groups did not differ in activation or CD3 levels. Fewer insertions and more nucleotide deletions at VDJ recombination sites were observed in patients with type 1 diabetes, implying thymic rearrangement abnormalities. Only small numbers of individuals were included in the HLA sub-analyses, which left unresolved whether HLA type had any influence on TCRB rearrangement.

From each donor, a single peripheral blood sample of around 0.12 L on average was drawn into heparinised tubes. A BD FACSAria II and a panel including CD45RO, CCR7, CD25, CD127, CD95 and CD27 were used to sort naive, central memory, regulatory and stem cell-like memory CD4+ T cells. Purity was above 95% for every sorted population. PBMCs were isolated right away by Lymphoprep density gradient centrifugation and were stained directly, without culture. Samples were stained and sorted in pairs, with one healthy donor and one patient per experiment, so that batch effects were minimized. The CDR3 has 13 amino acids, counting the end cysteine and phenylalanine. Only the CDR3 region is kept as DNA, spanning 39 bases read in frame from base 1. CDR1 is given as MDHEN and CDR2 as SYDVKM, both from the germline V gene. Deletion took 7 bases off V and 4 bases off J, with a span of 13 bases between the germline ends.

Sequencing was performed on naive CD4+ T cells from blood. Explained via the paper, the cell subset or site label denotes: true naive CD4+ T cells. This chain joins TRBV28 to TRBJ1-1; the best D guess is TRBD1, with 6 bases matching. The TCR comes from a man between 25 and 39 years old with type 1 diabetes. The sequenced DNA is TGTGCCAGCATCGGGGGGCCGAGCACTGAAGCTTTCTTT. Translated, this is CASIGGPSTEAFF.